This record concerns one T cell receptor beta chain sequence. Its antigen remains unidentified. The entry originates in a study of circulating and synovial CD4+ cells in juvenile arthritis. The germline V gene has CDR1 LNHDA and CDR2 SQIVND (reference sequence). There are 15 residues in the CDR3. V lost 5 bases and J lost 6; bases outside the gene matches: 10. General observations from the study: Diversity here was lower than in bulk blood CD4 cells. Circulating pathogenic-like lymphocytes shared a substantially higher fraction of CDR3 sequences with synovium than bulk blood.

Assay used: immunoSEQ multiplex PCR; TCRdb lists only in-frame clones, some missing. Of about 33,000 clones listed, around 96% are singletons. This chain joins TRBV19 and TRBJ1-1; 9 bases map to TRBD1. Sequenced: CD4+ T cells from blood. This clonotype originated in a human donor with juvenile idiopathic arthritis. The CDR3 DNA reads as TGTGCCAGTAGTCCAGGACAGGGGATAATGGCTGAAGCTTTCTTT. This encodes CASSPGQGIMAEAFF.